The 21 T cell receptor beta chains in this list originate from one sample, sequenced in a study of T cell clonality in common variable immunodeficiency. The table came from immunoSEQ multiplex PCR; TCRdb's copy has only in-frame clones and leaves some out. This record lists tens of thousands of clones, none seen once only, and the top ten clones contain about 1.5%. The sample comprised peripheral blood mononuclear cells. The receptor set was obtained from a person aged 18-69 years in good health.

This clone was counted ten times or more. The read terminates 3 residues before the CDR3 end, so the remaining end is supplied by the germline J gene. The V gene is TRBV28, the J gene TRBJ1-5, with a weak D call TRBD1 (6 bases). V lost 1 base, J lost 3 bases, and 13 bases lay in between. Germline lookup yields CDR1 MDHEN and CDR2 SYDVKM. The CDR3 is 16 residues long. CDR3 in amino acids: CASSLFGAGDNQPQHF. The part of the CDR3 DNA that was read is TGTGCCAGCAGTTTATTTGGGGCAGGGGACAATCAGCCC.

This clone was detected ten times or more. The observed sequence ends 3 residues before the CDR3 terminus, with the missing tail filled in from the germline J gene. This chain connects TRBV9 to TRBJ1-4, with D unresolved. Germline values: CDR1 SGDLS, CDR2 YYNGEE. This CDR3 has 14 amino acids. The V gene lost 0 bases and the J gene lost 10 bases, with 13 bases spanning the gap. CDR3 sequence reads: CASSVGHGLGKLFF. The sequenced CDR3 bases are TGTGCCAGCAGCGTAGGACACGGACTCGGAAAA.

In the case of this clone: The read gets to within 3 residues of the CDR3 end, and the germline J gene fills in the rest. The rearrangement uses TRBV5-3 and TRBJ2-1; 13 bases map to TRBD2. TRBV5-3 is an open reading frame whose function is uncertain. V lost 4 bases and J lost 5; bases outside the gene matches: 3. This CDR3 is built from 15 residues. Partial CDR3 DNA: TGTGCCAGAAGCGGAGGGACTAGCGGGGACAATGAG. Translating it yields CARSGGTSGDNE. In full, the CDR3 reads CARSGGTSGDNEQFF.

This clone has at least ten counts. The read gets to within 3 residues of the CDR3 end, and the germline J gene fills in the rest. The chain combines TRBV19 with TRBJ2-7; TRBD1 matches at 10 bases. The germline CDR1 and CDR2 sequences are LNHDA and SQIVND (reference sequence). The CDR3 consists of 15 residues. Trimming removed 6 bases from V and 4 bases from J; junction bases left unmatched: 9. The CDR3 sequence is CASSTYDRGPYEQYF. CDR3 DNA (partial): TGTGCCAGTAGCACCTACGACAGGGGGCCGTACGAG.

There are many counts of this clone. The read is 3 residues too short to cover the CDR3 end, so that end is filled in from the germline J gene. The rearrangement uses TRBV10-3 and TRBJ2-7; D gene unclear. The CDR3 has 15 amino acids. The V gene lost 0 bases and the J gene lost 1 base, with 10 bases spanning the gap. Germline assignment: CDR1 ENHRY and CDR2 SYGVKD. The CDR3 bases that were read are TGTGCCATCAGTGAGTCGAGCCTATTATCCTACGAG. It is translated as CAISESSLLSYE. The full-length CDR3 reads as CAISESSLLSYEQYF.

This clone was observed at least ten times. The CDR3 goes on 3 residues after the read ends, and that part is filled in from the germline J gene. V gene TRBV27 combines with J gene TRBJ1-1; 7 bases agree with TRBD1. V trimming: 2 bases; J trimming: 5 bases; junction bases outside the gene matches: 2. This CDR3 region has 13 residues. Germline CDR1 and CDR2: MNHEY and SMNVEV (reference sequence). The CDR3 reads CASSLPGGTEAFF. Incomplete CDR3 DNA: TGTGCCAGCAGTTTACCAGGGGGGACTGAA.

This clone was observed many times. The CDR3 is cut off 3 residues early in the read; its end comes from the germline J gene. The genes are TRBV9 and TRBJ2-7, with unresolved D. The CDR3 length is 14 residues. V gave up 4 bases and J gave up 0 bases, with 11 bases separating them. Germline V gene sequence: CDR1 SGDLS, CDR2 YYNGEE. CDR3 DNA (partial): TGTGCCAGCAGCCCCACTTCTAGCTCCTACGAG. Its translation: CASSPTSSSYE. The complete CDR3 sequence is CASSPTSSSYEQYF.

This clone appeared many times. The sequenced CDR3 bases are TGTGCCAGCAGTTCCCGTTCTAGCACAGATACG. This codes for CASSSRSSTDT. The full CDR3 protein is CASSSRSSTDTQYF. The rearrangement links TRBV28 to TRBJ2-3; D not resolved. The read ends 3 residues before the CDR3 terminus; that terminus is restored from the germline J gene. Trimming removed 4 bases at V and 0 bases at J, with 8 bases between. Per the germline V gene, CDR1 is MDHEN and CDR2 is SYDVKM. This CDR3 has 14 amino acids. The whole variable domain, remainder taken from reference TRBV28 and TRBJ2-3, is DVKVTQSSRYLVKRTGEKVFLECVQDMDHENMFWYRQDPGLGLRLIYFSYDVKMKEKGDIPEGYSVSREKKERFSLILESASTNQTSMYLCASSSRSSTDTQYFGPGTRLTVL.

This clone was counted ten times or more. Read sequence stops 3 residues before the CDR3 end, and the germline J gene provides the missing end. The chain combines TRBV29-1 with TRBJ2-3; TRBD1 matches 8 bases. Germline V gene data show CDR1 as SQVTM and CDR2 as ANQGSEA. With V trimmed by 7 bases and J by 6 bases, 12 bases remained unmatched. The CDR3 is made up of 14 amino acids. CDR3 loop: CSAPRAGGADTQYF. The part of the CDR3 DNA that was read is TGCAGCGCTCCCAGGGCAGGGGGCGCGGATACG.

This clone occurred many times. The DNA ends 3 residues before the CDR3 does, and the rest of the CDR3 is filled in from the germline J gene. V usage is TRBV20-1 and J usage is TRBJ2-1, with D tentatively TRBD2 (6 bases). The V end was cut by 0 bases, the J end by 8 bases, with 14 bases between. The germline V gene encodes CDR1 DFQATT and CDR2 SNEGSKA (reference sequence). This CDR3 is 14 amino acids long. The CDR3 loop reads CSARDRRGLDEQFF. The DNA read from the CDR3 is TGCAGTGCTAGAGATAGGCGGGGTTTAGATGAG.

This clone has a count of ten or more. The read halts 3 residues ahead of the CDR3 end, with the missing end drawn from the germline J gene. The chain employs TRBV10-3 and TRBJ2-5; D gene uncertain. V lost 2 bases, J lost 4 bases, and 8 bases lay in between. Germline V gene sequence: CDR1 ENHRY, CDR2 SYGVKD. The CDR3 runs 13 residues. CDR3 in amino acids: CAISEVQRETQYF. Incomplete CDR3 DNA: TGTGCCATCAGTGAGGTCCAGCGAGAGACC.

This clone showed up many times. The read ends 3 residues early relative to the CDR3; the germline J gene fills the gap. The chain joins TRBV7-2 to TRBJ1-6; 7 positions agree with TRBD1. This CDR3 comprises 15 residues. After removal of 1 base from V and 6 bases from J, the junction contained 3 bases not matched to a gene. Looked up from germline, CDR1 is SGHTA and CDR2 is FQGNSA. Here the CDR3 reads CASSLVRGINSPLHF. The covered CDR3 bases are TGTGCCAGCAGCTTAGTCAGGGGGATTAATTCACCC.

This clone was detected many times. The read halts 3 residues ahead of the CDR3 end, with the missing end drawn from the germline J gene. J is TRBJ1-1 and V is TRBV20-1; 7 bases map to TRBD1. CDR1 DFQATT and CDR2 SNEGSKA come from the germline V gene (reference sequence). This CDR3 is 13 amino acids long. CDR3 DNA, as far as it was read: TGCAGGGGGAACAGGGGAGTGAACACTGAA. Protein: CRGNRGVNTE. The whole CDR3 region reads CRGNRGVNTEAFF.

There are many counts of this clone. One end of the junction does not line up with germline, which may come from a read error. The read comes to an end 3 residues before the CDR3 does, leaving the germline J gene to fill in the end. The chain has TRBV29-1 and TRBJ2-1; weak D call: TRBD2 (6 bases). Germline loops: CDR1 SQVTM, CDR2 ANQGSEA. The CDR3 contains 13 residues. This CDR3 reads CLPPGLVNNEQFF. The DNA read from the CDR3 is TGTTTACCTCCGGGACTTGTGAACAATGAG.

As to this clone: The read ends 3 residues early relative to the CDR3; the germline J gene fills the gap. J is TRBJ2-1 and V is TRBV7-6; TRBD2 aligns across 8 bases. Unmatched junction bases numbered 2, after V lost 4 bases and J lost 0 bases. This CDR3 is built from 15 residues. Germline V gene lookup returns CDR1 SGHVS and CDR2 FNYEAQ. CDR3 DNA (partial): TGTGCCAGCAGCTCCGGGGGGGTCTCCTACAATGAG. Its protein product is CASSSGGVSYNE. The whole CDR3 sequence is CASSSGGVSYNEQFF.

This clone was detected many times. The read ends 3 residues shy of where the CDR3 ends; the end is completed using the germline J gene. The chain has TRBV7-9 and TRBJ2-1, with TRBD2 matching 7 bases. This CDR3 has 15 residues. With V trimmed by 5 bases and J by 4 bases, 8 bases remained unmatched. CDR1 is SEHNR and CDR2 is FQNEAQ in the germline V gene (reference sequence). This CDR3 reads CASSDTSVEYNEQFF. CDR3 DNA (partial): TGTGCCAGCAGCGATACTAGCGTCGAGTACAATGAG.

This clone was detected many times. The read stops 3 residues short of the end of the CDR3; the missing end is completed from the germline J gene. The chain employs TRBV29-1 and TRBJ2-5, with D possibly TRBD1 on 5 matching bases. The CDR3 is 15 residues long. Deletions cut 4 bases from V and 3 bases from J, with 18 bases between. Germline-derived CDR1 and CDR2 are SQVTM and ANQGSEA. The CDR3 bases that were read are TGCAGCGTTGGGGGTGGGTTAGGGGTAAAAGAGACC. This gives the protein CSVGGGLGVKET. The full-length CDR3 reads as CSVGGGLGVKETQYF.

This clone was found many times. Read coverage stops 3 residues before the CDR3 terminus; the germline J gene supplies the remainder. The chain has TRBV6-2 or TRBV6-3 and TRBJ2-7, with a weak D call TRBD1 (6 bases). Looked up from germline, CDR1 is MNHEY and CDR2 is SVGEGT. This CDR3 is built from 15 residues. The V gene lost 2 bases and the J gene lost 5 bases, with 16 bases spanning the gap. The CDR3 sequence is CASSYAQTGNHEQYF. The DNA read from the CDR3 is TGTGCCAGCAGTTACGCCCAAACAGGGAACCACGAG.

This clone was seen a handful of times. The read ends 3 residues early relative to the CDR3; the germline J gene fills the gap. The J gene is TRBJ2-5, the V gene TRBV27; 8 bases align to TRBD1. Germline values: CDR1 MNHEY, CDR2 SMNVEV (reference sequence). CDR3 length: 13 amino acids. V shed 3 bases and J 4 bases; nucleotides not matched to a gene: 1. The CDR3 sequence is CASSFRGRETQYF. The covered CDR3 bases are TGTGCCAGCAGTTTCAGGGGGCGAGAGACC.

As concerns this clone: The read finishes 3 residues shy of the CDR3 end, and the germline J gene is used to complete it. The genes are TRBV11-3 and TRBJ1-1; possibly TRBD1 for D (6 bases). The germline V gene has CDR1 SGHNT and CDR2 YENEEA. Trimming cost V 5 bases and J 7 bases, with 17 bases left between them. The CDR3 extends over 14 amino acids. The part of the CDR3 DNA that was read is TGTGCCAGCAGCCCTCACAGGGAGTTGGATGAA. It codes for CASSPHRELDE. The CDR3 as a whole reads CASSPHRELDEAFF. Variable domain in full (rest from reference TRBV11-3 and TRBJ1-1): EAGVVQSPRYKIIEKKQPVAFWCNPISGHNTLYWYLQNLGQGPELLIRYENEEAVDDSQLPKDRFSAERLKGVDSTLKIQPAELGDSAVYLCASSPHRELDEAFFGQGTRLTVV.

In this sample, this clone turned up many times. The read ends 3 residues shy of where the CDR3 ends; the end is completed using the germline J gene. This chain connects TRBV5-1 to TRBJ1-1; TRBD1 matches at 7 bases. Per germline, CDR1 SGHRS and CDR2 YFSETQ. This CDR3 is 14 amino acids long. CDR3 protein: CASSLGRGVGEAFF. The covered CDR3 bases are TGCGCCAGCAGCCTCGGCAGGGGGGTAGGGGAA.